These 3 T cell receptor beta chains were sequenced from one sample in a study of molecular identifiers for immune sequencing clone quantification. TCRdb redid the calling of the PCR reads with MiXCR, one entry per CDR3 protein. The repertoire holds around 460,000 distinct CDR3 sequences, with less than 30% as singletons. Sequencing used naive CD8+ T cells from blood, with Jurkat cell RNA spiked in. Described subset: FACS-sorted CD8+CD4-CCR7+CD45RA+ naive T cells. The source is a human donor in good health. Some libraries in this study had Jurkat cell RNA spiked in.

The rearrangement joins TRBV27 to TRBJ1-1; the D is unclear. Germline CDR1 MNHEY, CDR2 SMNVEV (reference sequence). The CDR3 runs to 16 residues. Trimming cost V 0 bases and J 1 base, with 12 bases left between them. This chain's CDR3 is CASSLSVSWANTEAFF. The CDR3 DNA is TGTGCCAGCAGTTTATCAGTCAGTTGGGCGAACACTGAAGCTTTCTTT.

This clonotype was counted ten times or more. V usage is TRBV9 and J usage is TRBJ2-3; 7 bases are shared with TRBD1. V lost 4 bases and J lost 1; bases outside the gene matches: 3. The CDR3 sequence is 14 residues long. Germline V lookup: CDR1 SGDLS, CDR2 YYNGEE. The CDR3 loop reads CASSPQGGTDTQYF. For the CDR3, the DNA is TGTGCCAGCAGCCCCCAGGGGGGCACAGATACGCAGTATTTT.

The chain carries TRBV7-9 and TRBJ2-2; D may be TRBD2 (8 bases). From germline, CDR1 is SEHNR and CDR2 FQNEAQ (reference sequence). V lost 5 bases and J 0 bases, leaving 19 bases between the germline ends. The CDR3 spans 18 residues. The DNA for the CDR3 is TGTGCCAGCAGCCCGGGGGGGACAGCTTACGCGAACACCGGGGAGCTGTTTTTT. Translating gives CASSPGGTAYANTGELFF.